The rows below give T cell receptor beta chains drawn from one sample of a study of blood T cell repertoires in COVID-19. Data came from immunoSEQ multiplex PCR; TCRdb stores just in-frame clones and leaves some out. The table shows roughly 300,000 clones, with roughly 79% occurring only once. Source material: peripheral blood. These receptors originate from a woman aged 55-75 years with active or convalescent COVID-19. Each CDR3 is given with its conserved first and last residue. A D gene is named only where the DNA matches it firmly. Where a row states a size, it is once, few, many or the class of an expanded clone; other rows omit it.

D,size,J,V,CDR3,DNA
TRBD1,-,TRBJ2-7,TRBV27,CASSLSTGANSGEQYF,TGTGCCAGCAGTTTATCGACAGGGGCCAATTCGGGAGAGCAGTACTTC
TRBD1,-,TRBJ1-1,TRBV6-5,CASIWDRVNTEAFF,TGTGCCAGCATTTGGGACAGGGTGAACACTGAAGCTTTCTTT
TRBD1,-,TRBJ1-3,TRBV25-1,CASSGPGTGGRFGNTIYF,TGTGCCAGCAGTGGACCCGGGACAGGGGGACGGTTTGGAAACACCATATATTTT
-,-,TRBJ1-4,TRBV7-2,CASSRQGLYWANEKLFF,TGTGCCAGCAGCCGGCAGGGGTTATATTGGGCTAATGAAAAACTGTTTTTT
TRBD1,-,TRBJ1-4,TRBV27,CASSGTANEKLFF,TGTGCCAGCTCCGGGACAGCTAATGAAAAACTGTTTTTT
TRBD1,-,TRBJ1-2,TRBV7-2,CASSPDRVNYGYTF,TGTGCCAGCAGTCCCGACAGGGTGAACTATGGCTACACCTTC
-,few,TRBJ1-4,TRBV20-1,CSASWAGSNEKLFF,TGCAGTGCTAGTTGGGCAGGGTCTAATGAAAAACTGTTTTTT
-,-,TRBJ1-1,TRBV7-2,CASSSRWRDGTAFF,TGTGCCAGCAGCTCTCGGTGGCGGGACGGGACGGCTTTCTTT
TRBD2,-,TRBJ2-7,TRBV10-1,CASPDGTSGRSYEQYF,TGCGCCAGCCCCGATGGGACTAGCGGGCGCTCCTACGAGCAGTACTTC
TRBD2,-,TRBJ2-1,TRBV28,CARNHISGTSGGQVTYNEQFF,TGTGCCAGAAACCATATTTCGGGGACTAGCGGGGGGCAGGTTACTTACAATGAGCAGTTCTTC
-,-,TRBJ1-2,TRBV10-3,CAISERQLYGYTF,TGTGCCATCAGCGAGAGACAGCTATATGGCTACACCTTC
-,once,TRBJ2-3,TRBV24-1,CATSDPTVSDTQYF,TGTGCCACCAGTGACCCAACAGTTTCAGATACGCAGTATTTT
-,once,TRBJ1-2,TRBV30,CAWSVGGGGASYGYTF,TGTGCCTGGAGTGTAGGAGGGGGGGGCGCGAGCTATGGCTACACCTTC
TRBD1,-,TRBJ1-6,TRBV6-1,CASSEAGGYSPLHF,TGTGCCAGCAGTGAAGCAGGGGGCTATTCACCCCTCCACTTT
TRBD2,few,TRBJ2-5,TRBV19,CASSILASGGAETQYF,TGTGCCAGTAGCATCCTGGCTAGCGGGGGGGCAGAGACCCAGTACTTC
-,-,TRBJ2-1,TRBV7-9,CASSLVGGSYNEQFF,TGTGCCAGCAGCTTAGTGGGGGGCTCCTACAATGAGCAGTTCTTC
TRBD1,-,TRBJ2-5,TRBV6-6,CASSYHDRVWETQYF,TGTGCCAGCAGTTACCACGACAGGGTCTGGGAGACCCAGTACTTC
-,-,TRBJ1-1,TRBV15,CATSITGGTEAFF,TGTGCCACCAGCATTACGGGGGGCACTGAAGCTTTCTTT